This T cell receptor beta chain emerged from a study of vaccination effects on CD4 cells after COVID-19. Germline V gives CDR1 MNHNY, CDR2 SVGAGI (reference sequence). V was clipped by 6 bases and J by 4 bases, with 9 bases between them. The CDR3 is made up of 12 amino acids. About this clone: Its antigen remains unknown.

The method was immunoSEQ multiplex PCR; TCRdb's version includes in-frame clones alone and lacks a portion of them. The sample consists of about 66,000 clones, less than 85% of them appearing once. Around day 10 of culture, CD4+ T cells were separated out. Each participant was given two doses of one vaccine (BNT162b2 or mRNA-1273). The specimen was CD4+ T cells from PBMCs cultured without peptide, collected after COVID-19 vaccination. The chain links TRBV6-6 to TRBJ1-2; the D gene is possibly TRBD1 (6 bases). The TCR was taken from a human donor who received a COVID-19 vaccine. This CDR3 reads CASRGGPYGYTF. The CDR3 DNA sequence: TGTGCCAGCAGAGGGGGACCCTATGGCTACACCTTC.